This T cell receptor beta chain was recorded in a study of vaccination effects on CD4 cells after COVID-19. Looking at the study overall: Each participant was administered two doses of either the BNT162b2 or the mRNA-1273 vaccine.

Turning to this clone: The target antigen is unknown.

The CDR3 is 17 residues long. The ends lost 0 bases at V and 3 bases at J; junction bases unmatched: 8. Germline CDR1 reads SGHRS; CDR2 reads YFSETQ. Study results and caveats: Pronounced clonal contraction occurred in clones induced by infection and by vaccine late after vaccination.

Sequencing was preceded by expansion of antigen-specific CD4+ T cells with viral peptide pools in the ViraFEST assay. A roughly 11-day culture period preceded the isolation of CD4+ T cells. This individual contracted SARS-CoV-2 between March and December 2020, as verified by PCR. About 2.2 million PBMC per well were cultured with 8.5 to 10 IU/ml IL-2 and roughly 9.9 ug/ml peptides. Repertoires were generated with immunoSEQ multiplex PCR, while TCRdb's copy carries only in-frame clones and drops some. The data contain tens of thousands of clones, 76% of them seen just once; the ten biggest clones take up about 5%.

This receptor was identified in a human donor who had a prior SARS-CoV-2 infection. The material was CD4+ T cells from PBMCs cultured with HIV peptides, obtained before COVID-19 vaccination. Subset of the sample: HIV-1 Nef peptide pool negative control/reference culture. The chain links TRBV5-1 to TRBJ1-1; TRBD1 agrees at 10 bases. The CDR3 bases are TGCGCCAGCAGCTTGGGACAGGGGGCGCCGGTGGACACTGAAGCTTTCTTT. It encodes CASSLGQGAPVDTEAFF.